This T cell receptor (beta chain) was sequenced for a study of human T cells and chemical hapten exposure. TCRdb reanalysed the RACE reads using MiXCR and keeps one entry per CDR3 protein. The data show about 200,000 distinct CDR3 sequences, about 22% seen once. Documented time point: patch test 3, about 24 weeks after DPC sensitization. Treatment specified: therapeutic diphenylcyclopropenone sensitization with weekly scalp DPC. Trimming removed 5 bases from V and 5 bases from J, with 21 bases in between. This CDR3 has 16 amino acids. Germline CDR1 and CDR2: MDHEN and SYDVKM. This chain links TRBV28 with TRBJ2-5; D is perhaps TRBD2 (5 bases). The origin of this receptor is a woman between 40 and 50 years old with alopecia areata. Some clones in this sample may be carry-over from other donors' samples. The specimen was whole blood, collected in connection with sensitization to the hapten diphenylcyclopropenone (DPC). The CDR3, as DNA: TGTGCCAGCAGTCGGAACCACGTGGCTAGCTTCGAGACCCAGTACTTC. This encodes CASSRNHVASFETQYF. The variable domain in full, with the rest retrieved from reference TRBV28 and TRBJ2-5, is DVKVTQSSRYLVKRTGEKVFLECVQDMDHENMFWYRQDPGLGLRLIYFSYDVKMKEKGDIPEGYSVSREKKERFSLILESASTNQTSMYLCASSRNHVASFETQYFGPGTRLLVL.